The clone carrying this T cell receptor (beta chain) was seen at least ten times. CDR3 size: 17 residues. V lost 6 bases and J 8 bases, leaving 25 bases between the germline ends. The group of healthy controls was made up of people who were blood bank volunteers in Maryland, USA. This sample stems from a study of neurological immune-mediated disorders. The making of cDNA relied on 5'RACE with 10-nucleotide random UMIs. MiXCR, run by TCRdb on the 5' RACE reads, gives a single entry per CDR3 protein. The sample includes around 80,000 distinct CDR3 sequences, 10% seen only once; the top ten take about 1.8%.

Sample: PBMCs. This chain connects TRBV12-3 or TRBV12-4 to TRBJ1-4; maybe TRBD1 (5 bases). The origin of this receptor is a man aged 40-49 years in good health. Here the CDR3 DNA reads TGTGCCAGCAGGGGGGTCCTTAAGTATGGAGGGGAAGAAAAACTGTTTTTT. This encodes CASRGVLKYGGEEKLFF.